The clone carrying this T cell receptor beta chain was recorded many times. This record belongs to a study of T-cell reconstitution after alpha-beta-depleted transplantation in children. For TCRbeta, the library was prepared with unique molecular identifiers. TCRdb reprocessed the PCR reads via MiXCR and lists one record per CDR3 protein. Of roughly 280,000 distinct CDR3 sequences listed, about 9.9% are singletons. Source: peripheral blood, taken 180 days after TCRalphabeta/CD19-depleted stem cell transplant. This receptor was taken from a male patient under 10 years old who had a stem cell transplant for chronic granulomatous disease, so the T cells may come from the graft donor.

The chain's CDR3 is CSVSRGGTDTQYF. The CDR3 DNA is TGCAGTGTTAGCCGTGGGGGCACAGATACGCAGTATTTT. This chain links TRBV20-1 with TRBJ2-3; D is ambiguous. Germline CDR1 DFQATT, CDR2 SNEGSKA (reference sequence). With 7 bases removed from V and 1 base from J, the gap between germline ends came to 12 bases. The CDR3 is made up of 13 amino acids.